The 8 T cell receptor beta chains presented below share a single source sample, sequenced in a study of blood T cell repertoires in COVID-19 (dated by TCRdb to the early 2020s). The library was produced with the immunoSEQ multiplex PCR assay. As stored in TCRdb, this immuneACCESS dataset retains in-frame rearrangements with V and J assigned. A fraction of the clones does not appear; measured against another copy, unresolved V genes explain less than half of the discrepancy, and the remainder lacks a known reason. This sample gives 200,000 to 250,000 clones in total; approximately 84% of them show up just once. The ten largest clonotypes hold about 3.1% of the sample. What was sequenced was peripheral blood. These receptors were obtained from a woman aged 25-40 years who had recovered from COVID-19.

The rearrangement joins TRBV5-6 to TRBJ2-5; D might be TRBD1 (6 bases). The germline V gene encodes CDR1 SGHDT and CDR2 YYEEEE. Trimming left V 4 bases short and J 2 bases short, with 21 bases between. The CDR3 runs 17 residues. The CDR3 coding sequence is TGTGCCAGCAGCCGATATTACAGGGTGAGGACGCAAGAGACCCAGTACTTC. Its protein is CASSRYYRVRTQETQYF.

The CDR3 is CASSQERGDGEQYF. The CDR3 region has the DNA TGCGCCAGCAGCCAAGAACGGGGGGACGGGGAGCAGTACTTC. The J gene is TRBJ2-7, the V gene TRBV4-1, with 7 bases identical to TRBD2. The ends lost 0 bases at V and 7 bases at J; junction bases unmatched: 6. Germline V gene lookup returns CDR1 MGHRA and CDR2 YSYEKL. This CDR3 region has 14 residues.

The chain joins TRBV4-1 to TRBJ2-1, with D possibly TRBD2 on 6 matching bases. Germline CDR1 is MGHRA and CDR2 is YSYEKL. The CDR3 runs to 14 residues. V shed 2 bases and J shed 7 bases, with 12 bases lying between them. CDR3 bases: TGCGCCAGCAGCCAACTTAGCGGCTATAATGAGCAGTTCTTC. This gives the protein CASSQLSGYNEQFF.

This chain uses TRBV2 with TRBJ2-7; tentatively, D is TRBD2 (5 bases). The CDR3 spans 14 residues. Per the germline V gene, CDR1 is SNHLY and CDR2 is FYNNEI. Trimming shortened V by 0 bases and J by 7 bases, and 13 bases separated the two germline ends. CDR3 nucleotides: TGTGCCAGCAGTGAAGCTGTTAGGAGACTAGAGCAGTACTTC. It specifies CASSEAVRRLEQYF.

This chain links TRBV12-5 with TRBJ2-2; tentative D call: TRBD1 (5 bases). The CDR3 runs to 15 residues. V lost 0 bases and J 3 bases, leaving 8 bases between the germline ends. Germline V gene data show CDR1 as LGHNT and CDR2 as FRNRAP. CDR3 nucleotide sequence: TGTGCTAGTGGTTTGGTAGGGGTCGACACCGGGGAGCTGTTTTTT. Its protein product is CASGLVGVDTGELFF.

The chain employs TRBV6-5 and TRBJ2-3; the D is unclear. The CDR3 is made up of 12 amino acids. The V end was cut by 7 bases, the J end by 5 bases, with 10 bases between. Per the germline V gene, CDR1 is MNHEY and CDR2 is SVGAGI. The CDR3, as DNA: TGTGCCAGCACCGGTTCAGGAGATACGCAGTATTTT. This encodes CASTGSGDTQYF.

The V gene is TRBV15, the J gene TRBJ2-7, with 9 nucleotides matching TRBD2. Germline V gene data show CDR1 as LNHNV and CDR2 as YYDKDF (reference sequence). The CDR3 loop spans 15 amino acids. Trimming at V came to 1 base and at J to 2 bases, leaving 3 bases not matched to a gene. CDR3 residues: CATSRALAGTYEQYF. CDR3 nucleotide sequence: TGTGCCACCAGCAGAGCTCTAGCGGGGACCTACGAGCAGTACTTC.

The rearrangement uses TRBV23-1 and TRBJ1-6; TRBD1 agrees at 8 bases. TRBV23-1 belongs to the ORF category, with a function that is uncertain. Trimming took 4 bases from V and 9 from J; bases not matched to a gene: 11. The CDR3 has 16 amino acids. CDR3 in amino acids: CASSRRTGRGCSPLHF. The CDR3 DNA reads TGCGCCAGCAGTCGGAGGACAGGGCGTGGGTGTTCACCCCTCCACTTT.